This TCR beta chain was retrieved from a study of blood T cells in healthy people across ages. This clonotype was recorded once. Its specificity is unknown. The CDR3 runs to 16 residues. Germline-derived CDR1 and CDR2 are DFQATT and SNEGSKA (reference sequence). V was shortened by 3 bases and J by 2 bases, with 19 bases between the two germline ends. Donors were healthy Caucasian individuals from Russia aged roughly 6 to 95. Each donor supplied roughly 9.1 milliliters of peripheral blood. Combining a sample-barcoded 5' primer with a J-beta primer mix, a second PCR ran for about 6 to 12 cycles. TCRdb processed the 5' RACE reads anew with MiXCR; each CDR3 protein has one entry. Of roughly 700,000 distinct CDR3 sequences listed, around 45% were seen once; the top ten hold approximately 32%. General observations from the study: Unsorted PBMCs ruled out conclusive naive versus antigen-experienced comparison. For the donors, CMV status was unknown and possibly confounded expanded clonotype changes.

The sequenced sample consisted of blood. This TCR came from a woman in her sixties or seventies in good health. The rearrangement uses TRBV20-1 and TRBJ1-2; D is unresolved. This CDR3 reads CSASRPLSSTNYGYTF. The CDR3 nucleotides are TGCAGTGCTAGTCGTCCTTTGTCCTCAACCAACTATGGCTACACCTTC.